This record concerns one T cell receptor (beta chain) sequence. What it binds is unknown. One junction end disagrees with the germline gene, perhaps due to a read error. PCR amplification relied on 60 Vbeta primers (plus 13 Jbeta primers). Assay used: immunoSEQ multiplex PCR; TCRdb lists only in-frame clones, some missing. The data contain approximately 27,000 clones, about 64% of them singletons. CDR3 length: 12 amino acids. Germline-derived CDR1 and CDR2 are SGHRS and YFSETQ. The data are from a study of cytomegalovirus exposure and HLA in healthy donors. General study points: Sequencing probably produced one cluster of sequence variants that were highly shared.

The sequence was collected from a male donor in good health and CMV-seropositive. Sample: PBMCs. This chain uses TRBV5-1 with TRBJ1-1; unclear D gene. CDR3 protein: CASSFQPTETFF. CDR3 bases: TGCGCCAGCAGCTTCCAACCGACTGAAACTTTCTTT.